This T cell receptor (beta chain) stems from a study of Graves' ophthalmopathy and Graves' hyperthyroidism (dated by TCRdb to between 2018 and 2020). A note on the overall study: Peripheral blood was collected at initial diagnosis, prior to any treatment. TCR beta repertoire signatures were used to distinguish Graves' ophthalmopathy from Graves' hyperthyroidism and to predict progression to ophthalmopathy. In total, 120 to 150 blood samples were TCR-sequenced: approximately 42 ophthalmopathy, approximately 75 hyperthyroidism and approximately 17 hyperthyroidism-to-ophthalmopathy patients. A discovery set of 95 to 100 patients (around 45 ophthalmopathy, 55 to 60 stable hyperthyroidism) was enrolled to explore V-J signatures distinguishing ophthalmopathy from hyperthyroidism. For independent validation, a separate cohort was made up of 18 hyperthyroidism patients plus 17 patients who later progressed from hyperthyroidism to ophthalmopathy. In a handful of hyperthyroidism patients, the T-cell repertoire of thyroid tissue was compared with the T-cell repertoire of blood. After sampling, hyperthyroidism patients received methimazole starting at 30 mg daily, and ophthalmopathy patients received high-dose intravenous methylprednisolone. The 95 to 100 discovery patients were randomly divided into training and test sets at a 7:3 ratio.

Here is what the overall study found, with its caveats: Sample size was not predetermined statistically, and investigators were not blinded to group allocation. In validation, the model predicted ophthalmopathy progression with 55% to 71% sensitivity and less than 80% specificity; about a dozen predicted patients were CT-confirmed with GO in a median of about 7.1 months. Among expanded thyroid clonotypes with frequency above 0.001, most also showed up in blood, which suggests that blood repertoires may reflect the thyroid immune response. Ophthalmopathy was separated from stable hyperthyroidism by the 13-signature model with 85% to 90% sensitivity and about 83% specificity in cross-validation and with 80%/75% in the test set.

According to the germline V gene (reference sequence), CDR1 reads GTSNPN and CDR2 reads SVGIG. Trimming accounts for 3 bases at V and 8 bases at J, while the number of junction bases matched to no gene is 9. The CDR3, cysteine through phenylalanine, is 13 amino acids long. The entry retains the CDR3 DNA only, 39 bases that are in frame from base 1. For repertoire sequencing, the TCR beta CDR3 regions were amplified from RNA transcripts. The first round was an RT-PCR using HTBI primers with the Qiagen OneStep RT-PCR kit, and this first round was followed by a second-round multiplex PCR, then size selection and purification. Libraries were sequenced paired-end with 100 bp reads on an Illumina HiSeq2000. Under the source paper's analysis protocol: Reads were processed with SOAPnuke, discarding reads with adapters, uncalled bases, mean Phred below 15, or no exact constant-primer or identifier match. COPE v1.2.5 was used to merge high-quality paired reads. Each unique nucleotide sequence was defined as a clonotype, and clonotypes were aligned to IMGT TRB V, D and J references with MiTCR v1.1. Analysis was restricted to V-J combinations with a frequency above 0.0001, which covered just over 98% of repertoires. For each V-J combination, a TCR clonal expansion and chaos score was defined as F50 clonal expansion divided by the chaos observed in the TCRdist matrix. Welch's t-statistics and random forest were used to narrow the features down to around 12 V-J combinations, which were then fed into a naive Bayes classifier. The Morisita-Horn index was used to measure how similar the thyroid and blood repertoires were. TCRdb took the public reads, trimmed them with fastp at Q25, ran MiXCR for clone calling and kept in-frame beta chains. Under each unique CDR3 protein, matching rows form one entry showing the most common genes and DNA. The V and J calls, along with clone size, are taken from TCRdb and not from the paper's own processing. A total of hundreds of thousands of distinct CDR3 sequences appear in this sample, 22% of them only once. The top ten constitute approximately 7% of the sample.

A patient counted as having stable hyperthyroidism if there was no progression to ophthalmopathy within 18 months of follow-up. Hyperthyroidism patients were newly diagnosed, were aged 18 to 65 years, and had a disease duration under 2 months. Patients with other autoimmune diseases, uncontrolled infections, pregnancy or lactation were excluded from the study. Diagnosis relied on clinical symptoms, serum thyroxine, TRAb, thyroid ultrasound and orbital computed tomography. Using Ficoll-Paque density gradient centrifugation, PBMCs were isolated from 8.5 to 10 ml of fresh peripheral blood. Total RNA was extracted with Trizol reagent and quality-checked on an Agilent 2100 Bioanalyzer. Regarding this clonotype: The antigen it recognizes is unknown. No base quality values were provided; no much bigger clone lies one nucleotide off.

This receptor was taken from a young woman with stable Graves' hyperthyroidism. Some clones in this sample may be carry-over from other donors' samples. Donor details come from another sample of the same person, matched by shared clones. The chain is made from TRBV30 and TRBJ1-2; TRBD1 lines up with 7 middle nucleotides. The sample comprised peripheral blood. CDR3 reads: CAWSQQGLVGYTF. The DNA sequence is given as TGTGCCTGGAGCCAACAGGGGTTGGTCGGCTACACCTTC.